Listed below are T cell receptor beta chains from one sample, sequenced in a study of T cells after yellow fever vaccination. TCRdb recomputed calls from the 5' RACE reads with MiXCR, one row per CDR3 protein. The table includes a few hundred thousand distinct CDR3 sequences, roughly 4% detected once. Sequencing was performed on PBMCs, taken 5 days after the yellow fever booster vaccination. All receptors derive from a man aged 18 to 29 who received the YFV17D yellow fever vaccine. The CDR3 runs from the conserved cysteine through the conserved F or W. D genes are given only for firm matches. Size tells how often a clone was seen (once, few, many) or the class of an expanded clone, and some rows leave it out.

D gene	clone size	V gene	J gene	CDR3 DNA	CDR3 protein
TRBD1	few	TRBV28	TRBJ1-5	TGTGCCAGCAGGCGACAGGGGGGAAATCGGCCCCAGCATTTT	CASRRQGGNRPQHF
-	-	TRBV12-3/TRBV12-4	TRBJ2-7	TGTGCCAGCAGTTTACGGGCAGGGGGGGACTACGAGCAGTACTTC	CASSLRAGGDYEQYF
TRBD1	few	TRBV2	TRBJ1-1	TGTGCCAGCAGCCTGAGACAGGGCTTTTCGAACACTGAAGCTTTCTTT	CASSLRQGFSNTEAFF
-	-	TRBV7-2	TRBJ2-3	TGTGCCAGCAGTCAGGCGCGGGTCCTAACAGATACGCAGTATTTT	CASSQARVLTDTQYF
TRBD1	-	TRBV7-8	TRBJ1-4	TGTGCCAGCAGCGTGAACCCTGACAGGGGACGCGAAAAACTGTTTTTT	CASSVNPDRGREKLFF
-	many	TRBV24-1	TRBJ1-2	TGTGCCACCAGTGAAGGTAGAACAGAGTACACCTTC	CATSEGRTEYTF
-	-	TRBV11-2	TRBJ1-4	TGTGCCAGCAGCGGTGGCGTAGGGTCTGCAACTAATGAAAAACTGTTTTTT	CASSGGVGSATNEKLFF
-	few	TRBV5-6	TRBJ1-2	TGTGCCAGCAGCCGGACCCGGACGGTCAACTATGGCTACACCTTC	CASSRTRTVNYGYTF
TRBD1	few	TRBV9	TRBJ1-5	TGTGCCAGCAGCGGAGGGACAGGGAATCAGCCCCAGCATTTT	CASSGGTGNQPQHF
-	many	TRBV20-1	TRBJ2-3	TGCAGTGCTAGTTCGGGTATCGGCACAGATACGCAGTATTTT	CSASSGIGTDTQYF
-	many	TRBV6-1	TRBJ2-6	TGTGCCACCCTGGGCCAGGGGAGCTCTGGGGCCAACGTCCTGACTTTC	CATLGQGSSGANVLTF
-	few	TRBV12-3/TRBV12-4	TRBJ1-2	TGTGCCAGCAGTTCCTCCTGGGCGGATGGCTACACCTTC	CASSSSWADGYTF
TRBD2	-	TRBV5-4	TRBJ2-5	TGTGCCAGCTCGAGCCTAGCGGGGGGGATAAAGACCCAGTACTTC	CASSSLAGGIKTQYF
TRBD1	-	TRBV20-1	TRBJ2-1	TGCAGTGCACGAACAGGGGGGTCTTACAATGAGCAGTTCTTC	CSARTGGSYNEQFF
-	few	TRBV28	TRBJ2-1	TGTGCCAGCAGTTTCCCCTCGGGACATAATAAAGGCGATGAGCAGTTCTTC	CASSFPSGHNKGDEQFF
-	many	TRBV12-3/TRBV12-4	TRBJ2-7	TGTGCCAGCAGTCCAACAGGGATCGGCGAGCAGTACTTC	CASSPTGIGEQYF
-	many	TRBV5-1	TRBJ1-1	TGCGCCAGCAGTCTTTGGACTGAAGCTTTCTTT	CASSLWTEAFF
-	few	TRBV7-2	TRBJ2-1	TGTGCCAGCAGCTCGGGGCAGGGGCGTCAATTAGATGAGCAGTTCTTC	CASSSGQGRQLDEQFF
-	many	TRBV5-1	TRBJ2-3	TGCGCCAGCAGCTTGGAATCCAGGCCCACAGATACGCAGTATTTT	CASSLESRPTDTQYF
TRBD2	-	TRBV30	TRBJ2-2	TGTGCCTGGAGCCGGGGACTAGCGCCGATAGGGGAGCTGTTTTTT	CAWSRGLAPIGELFF
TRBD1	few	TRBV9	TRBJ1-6	TGTGCCAGCAGCCCCAGGGGGCAGCCGGCCAATTCCTATAATTCACCCCTCCACTTT	CASSPRGQPANSYNSPLHF
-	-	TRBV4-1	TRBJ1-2	TGCGCCAGCAGCCCGGTTAGAGGGCTAACGATGGACTCGTGGTTCTATGGCTACACCTTC	CASSPVRGLTMDSWFYGYTF
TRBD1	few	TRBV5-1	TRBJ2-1	TGCGCCAGCAAGGGGGCGTCGAATGAGCAGTTCTTC	CASKGASNEQFF
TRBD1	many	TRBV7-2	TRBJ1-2	TGTGCCAGCAGCTTGGGGACAGCTCTAGCTAACTATGGCTACACCTTC	CASSLGTALANYGYTF
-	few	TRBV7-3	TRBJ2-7	TGTGCCAGCAGTTTATATTCCGGCTACGAGCAGTACTTC	CASSLYSGYEQYF
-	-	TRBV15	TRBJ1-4	TGTGCCACCAGCAGAGATAATTTGGGTGAAAAACTGTTTTTT	CATSRDNLGEKLFF
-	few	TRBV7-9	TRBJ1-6	TGTGCCAGCAGCCAGGGGAACTATAATTCACCCCTCCACTTT	CASSQGNYNSPLHF
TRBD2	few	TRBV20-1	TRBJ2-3	TGCAGTGCCACCGGGACTAGCGGGGGAGCAGATACGCAGTATTTT	CSATGTSGGADTQYF
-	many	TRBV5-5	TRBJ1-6	TGTGCCAGCACCCGGTTGAGTGATTGGAATTCACCCCTCCACTTT	CASTRLSDWNSPLHF
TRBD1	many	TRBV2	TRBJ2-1	TGTGCCAGCCGGGACAGGGATGGTCGTGGCTCCTACAATGAGCAGTTCTTC	CASRDRDGRGSYNEQFF
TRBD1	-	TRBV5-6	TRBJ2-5	TGTACCAGCAGCTTGGGGCAGGGGGTACAGACCCAGTACTTC	CTSSLGQGVQTQYF
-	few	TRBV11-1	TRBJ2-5	TGTGCCAGCAGCTTAGGGGGGCGAGCCCAAGAGACCCAGTACTTC	CASSLGGRAQETQYF
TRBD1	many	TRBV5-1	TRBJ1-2	TGCGCCAGCAGCTTGGCCTACCTAACACAGGGGAGAGGGGGCTACACCTTC	CASSLAYLTQGRGGYTF
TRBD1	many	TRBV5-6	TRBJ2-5	TGTGCCAGCAGCGGGACAGTCCAAGAGACCCAGTACTTC	CASSGTVQETQYF
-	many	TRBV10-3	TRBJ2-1	TGTGCCATCAGTGGGCCCTCGGACGGGAGCTCCTACAATGAGCAGTTCTTC	CAISGPSDGSSYNEQFF
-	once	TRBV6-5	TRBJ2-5	TGTGCCAGCAGTCCCGACCGGTTGGCCCAGTACTTC	CASSPDRLAQYF
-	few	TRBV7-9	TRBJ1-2	TGTGCCAGCAGCCCACACCAGATCTATGGCTACACCTTC	CASSPHQIYGYTF
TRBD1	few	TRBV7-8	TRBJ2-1	TGTGCCAGCAGCTTAGATTCCTGGACAGGGGGAAGCAATGAGCAGTTCTTC	CASSLDSWTGGSNEQFF
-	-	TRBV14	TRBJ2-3	TGTGCCAGCAGCCAGGTACTAACTAGCACAGATACGCAGTATTTT	CASSQVLTSTDTQYF